The next 28 T cell receptor beta chains were all read from a single sample in a study of regulatory T cells in long-lasting Graves disease. Noted time point: newly diagnosed GD, antithyroid drugs for less than 3 months. From RNA extracted from PBMCs, the TCR library was made. To make TCR beta libraries, researchers used iRepertoire HTBI primers and Arm-PCR of CDR3 regions. From the multiplex PCR reads, TCRdb called clonotypes with MiXCR, one entry per CDR3 protein. The sample lists about 440,000 distinct CDR3 sequences, about a sixth seen once, with about 25% in the top ten. A further study also used this sample, focusing on T cells in Graves' hyperthyroidism and ophthalmopathy.

The sequencing used peripheral blood mononuclear cells (PBMCs), collected at new diagnosis, from a patient treated with antithyroid drugs. All receptors derive from a young woman with Graves disease.

In this sample, this clonotype turned up many times. The chain carries TRBV6-5 and TRBJ2-5, with 9 bases aligning to TRBD2. The trim removed 4 bases at V and 4 bases at J, leaving 7 bases unmatched. Looked up from germline, CDR1 is MNHEY and CDR2 is SVGAGI. There are 15 residues in the CDR3. The CDR3 sequence is CASSSAGGPSETQYF. CDR3 nucleotide sequence: TGTGCCAGCAGTTCGGCGGGAGGGCCATCAGAGACCCAGTACTTC.

The chain couples TRBV29-1 to TRBJ2-3, with 11 nucleotides matching TRBD2. Germline assignment: CDR1 SQVTM and CDR2 ANQGSEA. V lost 8 bases and J lost 2; bases outside the gene matches: 6. The length of the CDR3 is 14 residues. The CDR3 DNA reads TGCAGCTCTCGACTAGCGGGGCACACAGATACGCAGTATTTT. Encoded protein: CSSRLAGHTDTQYF.

This clonotype was found a few times. The chain carries TRBV5-1 and TRBJ2-1; 10 bases are shared with TRBD1. The CDR3 runs to 18 residues. CDR1 is SGHRS and CDR2 is YFSETQ in the germline V gene. The V segment lost 0 bases and the J segment 1 base; nucleotides outside the gene matches: 7. Here the CDR3 reads CASSLAGTGASSYNEQFF. The CDR3 region has the DNA TGCGCCAGCAGCTTGGCCGGGACAGGGGCGAGTTCCTACAATGAGCAGTTCTTC.

V usage is TRBV12-3 or TRBV12-4 and J usage is TRBJ1-4; a weak D match, TRBD1 (5 bases). V lost 3 bases and J 8 bases, leaving 13 bases between the germline ends. The CDR3 is made up of 14 amino acids. The CDR3 DNA sequence: TGTGCCAGCAGTTTGGGGGGTAGAAGAGAAAAACTGTTTTTT. This encodes CASSLGGRREKLFF.

The sample holds many counts of this clonotype. The chain recombines TRBV28 with TRBJ2-3; weak D call: TRBD1 (5 bases). Trimming removed 6 bases from V and 0 bases from J, with 13 bases in between. This CDR3 contains 15 residues. The V gene's germline CDR1 is MDHEN and CDR2 SYDVKM. The CDR3 protein is CASSRQKMSTDTQYF. DNA for the CDR3: TGTGCCAGCAGCAGACAGAAAATGAGCACAGATACGCAGTATTTT.

The chain employs TRBV5-1 and TRBJ2-3; tentative D call: TRBD2 (5 bases). This CDR3 contains 15 residues. Trimming shortened V by 0 bases and J by 2 bases, and 10 bases separated the two germline ends. CDR1 SGHRS and CDR2 YFSETQ come from the germline V gene. Here the CDR3 reads CASSLDGINTDTQYF. The CDR3 nucleotides read TGCGCCAGCAGCTTGGACGGGATCAACACAGATACGCAGTATTTT.

This clonotype has a count of ten or more. The chain employs TRBV11-2 and TRBJ2-1, with D hard to call. Germline loops: CDR1 SGHAT, CDR2 FQNNGV. This CDR3 region has 17 residues. V gave up 0 bases and J gave up 2 bases, with 14 bases separating them. This CDR3 is CASSLEPGPGPYNEQFF. The CDR3 coding sequence is TGTGCCAGCAGCTTAGAGCCTGGACCCGGACCCTACAATGAGCAGTTCTTC.

Many counts were recorded for this clonotype. The V gene is TRBV20-1, the J gene TRBJ2-7, with 8 bases lining up with TRBD2. The ends lost 0 bases at V and 4 bases at J; junction bases unmatched: 8. The germline V gene has CDR1 DFQATT and CDR2 SNEGSKA (reference sequence). The CDR3 is made up of 15 amino acids. The CDR3 sequence is CSARDAAAGVYEQYF. In DNA form, the CDR3 reads TGCAGTGCTAGAGATGCGGCAGCGGGAGTTTACGAGCAGTACTTC.

This clonotype has a handful of counts. This rearrangement joins TRBV29-1 to TRBJ1-2; D unclear. Trimming pared 0 bases from V and 8 bases from J, leaving 10 bases between. The CDR3 contains 12 residues. In germline, CDR1 is SQVTM, CDR2 ANQGSEA. This CDR3 is CSVEDQRAGYTF. The CDR3 bases are TGCAGCGTTGAAGATCAGCGGGCCGGCTACACCTTC.

This clonotype appeared many times. CDR3 nucleotides: TGTGCCATCAGTGATACGGGAGTCAGGAACAATGAGCAGTTCTTC. This codes for CAISDTGVRNNEQFF. The chain couples TRBV10-3 to TRBJ2-5, with D maybe TRBD2 (6 bases). The DNA end is more similar to TRBJ2-1, so the J call may be wrong. Germline values: CDR1 ENHRY, CDR2 SYGVKD. The CDR3 consists of 15 residues.

This clonotype was picked up a small number of times. The CDR3 DNA is TGCGCCAGCAGCCAAGATTCGGAACTAGGACTCTCCTACAATGAGCAGTTCTTC. Protein: CASSQDSELGLSYNEQFF. The chain uses TRBV4-3 and TRBJ2-1; weak D call: TRBD2 (5 bases). This CDR3 is built from 18 residues. Germline CDR1 LGHNA, CDR2 YSLEER. The V gene lost 0 bases and the J gene lost 0 bases, with 15 bases spanning the gap.

This clonotype has at least ten counts. The chain combines TRBV20-1 with TRBJ2-5, with D perhaps given as TRBD1 or TRBD2 (5 bases each). Per germline, CDR1 DFQATT and CDR2 SNEGSKA (reference sequence). CDR3 length: 15 residues. Trimming removed 6 bases at V and 5 bases at J, with 22 bases between. The CDR3, as DNA: TGCAGTGCGAGAAGCCCGCCAGGGACGTGGGAGACCCAGTACTTC. It is translated as CSARSPPGTWETQYF.

The chain carries TRBV7-9 and TRBJ2-3; D might be TRBD2 (5 bases). The CDR3 runs 16 residues. V was pared by 5 bases and J by 1 base, with 16 bases between. Germline loops: CDR1 SEHNR, CDR2 FQNEAQ (reference sequence). CDR3 sequence (DNA): TGTGCCAGCAGCGCCTCCCGGGGTTATGGCACAGATACGCAGTATTTT. This translates into CASSASRGYGTDTQYF.

This clonotype was detected many times. The chain uses TRBV2 and TRBJ2-2; D may be TRBD2 (6 bases). The CDR3 extends over 16 amino acids. Per the germline V gene, CDR1 is SNHLY and CDR2 is FYNNEI. V was cut by 4 bases and J by 6 bases, with 18 bases left in between. CDR3: CASSGHPGEGSGELFF. CDR3 nucleotide sequence: TGTGCCAGCAGTGGTCATCCGGGAGAAGGGTCCGGGGAGCTGTTTTTT.

The V gene is TRBV6-2 or TRBV6-3, the J gene TRBJ1-1; D possibly corresponds to TRBD1 (5 bases). V was pared by 0 bases and J by 0 bases, with 17 bases between. The length of the CDR3 is 18 residues. CDR1 is MNHEY, CDR2 SVGEGT, per germline. CDR3 sequence: CASSYSWQGPLMNTEAFF. CDR3 in DNA: TGTGCCAGCAGTTACTCTTGGCAGGGCCCACTCATGAACACTGAAGCTTTCTTT.

This clonotype turned up a few times. The chain carries TRBV18 and TRBJ1-6; 8 nucleotides line up with TRBD1. V was pared by 6 bases and J by 10 bases, with 8 bases of the junction left unmatched. Per germline, CDR1 KGHSH and CDR2 LQKENI. There are 14 residues in the CDR3. The CDR3 reads CASSPDRGGSPLHF. In DNA form, the CDR3 reads TGTGCCAGCTCCCCTGACAGGGGTGGCTCACCCCTCCACTTT. Combining the CDR3 with reference TRBV18 and TRBJ1-6 gives the whole variable domain NAGVMQNPRHLVRRRGQEARLRCSPMKGHSHVYWYRQLPEEGLKFMVYLQKENIIDESGMPKERFSAEFPKEGPSILRIQQVVRGDSAAYFCASSPDRGGSPLHFGNGTRLTVT.

This clonotype was seen at least ten times. The chain recombines TRBV20-1 with TRBJ2-7, with D maybe TRBD1 (6 bases). The germline V and J ends were trimmed by 5 bases and 2 bases, with 13 bases remaining between them. CDR1 and CDR2 from the germline V gene are DFQATT and SNEGSKA (reference sequence). The CDR3 runs to 13 residues. The CDR3 region has the DNA TGCAGTGCTCCCGGGACAAGAACCTACGAGCAGTACTTC. It yields the protein CSAPGTRTYEQYF.

The chain has TRBV6-1 and TRBJ2-1, with a possible D match to TRBD2 (5 bases). Trimming stripped 6 bases from V and 9 bases from J, with 15 bases between. Germline V gene data show CDR1 as MNHNS and CDR2 as SASEGT. This CDR3 comprises 13 residues. CDR3 nucleotides: TGTGCCAGCAGCGATTCCGGTGAGGGTGAGCAGTTCTTC. Protein product: CASSDSGEGEQFF.

There are many counts of this clonotype. The chain employs TRBV12-3 or TRBV12-4 and TRBJ2-1, with unresolved D. V was shortened by 11 bases and J by 0 bases, with 20 bases between the two germline ends. This CDR3 contains 16 residues. CDR3: CASAWGKGFSYNEQFF. For the CDR3, the DNA is TGTGCCTCTGCCTGGGGAAAGGGTTTCTCCTACAATGAGCAGTTCTTC.

V and J are TRBV4-1 and TRBJ2-1; 7 bases align to TRBD2. The CDR3 covers 18 residues. The V segment lost 2 bases and the J segment 1 base; nucleotides outside the gene matches: 11. CDR1 is MGHRA and CDR2 is YSYEKL in the germline V gene. CDR3 sequence: CASSQPRIGGVSYNEQFF. As DNA, the CDR3 is TGCGCCAGCAGCCAACCCCGCATTGGGGGGGTTTCCTACAATGAGCAGTTCTTC.

This clonotype was counted only a few times. As DNA, the CDR3 is TGTGCCTGGAGTGCAGGGGGAGTATCTGGGGCCAACGTCCTGACTTTC. Translation gives CAWSAGGVSGANVLTF. The chain uses TRBV30 and TRBJ2-6, with 7 bases that match TRBD1. Germline CDR1 GTSNPN, CDR2 SVGIG (reference sequence). After removal of 1 base from V and 1 base from J, the junction contained 4 bases not matched to a gene. This CDR3 comprises 16 residues.

Ten or more counts support this clonotype. The V gene is TRBV20-1, the J gene TRBJ2-1; D might be TRBD2 (6 bases). V shed 6 bases and J shed 2 bases, with 11 bases lying between them. Per the germline V gene, CDR1 is DFQATT and CDR2 is SNEGSKA (reference sequence). This CDR3 has 13 amino acids. The CDR3 DNA follows: TGCAGTGCCCGGGAGCGCCCCTACAATGAGCAGTTCTTC. It specifies CSARERPYNEQFF.

This clonotype was found many times. The J gene is TRBJ1-2, the V gene TRBV2; maybe TRBD1 (5 bases). Germline V CDR1 and CDR2: SNHLY, FYNNEI. This CDR3 contains 13 residues. V lost 6 bases and J lost 6, with 14 bases in between. The CDR3 DNA sequence: TGTGCCAGCAGGCTCGGGGGGGGTCATGGCTACACCTTC. Protein sequence: CASRLGGGHGYTF. The full variable domain, in which reference TRBV2 and TRBJ1-2 provide the parts outside the CDR3, is EPEVTQTPSHQVTQMGQEVILRCVPISNHLYFYWYRQILGQKVEFLVSFYNNEISEKSEIFDDQFSVERPDGSNFTLKIRSTKLEDSAMYFCASRLGGGHGYTFGSGTRLTVV.

This clonotype has ten or more counts. The rearrangement uses TRBV7-3 and TRBJ1-1, with TRBD1 as a possible D gene (6 bases). This CDR3 is built from 15 residues. Germline assignment: CDR1 SGHTA and CDR2 FQGTGA. Trimming shortened V by 5 bases and J by 1 base, and 14 bases separated the two germline ends. CDR3 DNA sequence: TGTGCCAGCAGCCCGAGGGGGGGGCGGAACACTGAAGCTTTCTTT. It specifies CASSPRGGRNTEAFF.

This clonotype showed up just a few times. The chain recombines TRBV6-1 with TRBJ1-6; TRBD1 agrees at 9 bases. The CDR3 covers 13 residues. V gave up 8 bases and J gave up 7 bases; unmatched junction bases: 3. From germline, CDR1 is MNHNS and CDR2 SASEGT. Here the CDR3 DNA reads TGTGCCAGCGGGACAGGGAGGAATTCACCCCTCCACTTT. Protein product: CASGTGRNSPLHF.

This clonotype came up many times. The rearrangement uses TRBV7-2 and TRBJ2-7, with 8 bases that match TRBD2. The CDR3 totals 15 residues. Germline assignment: CDR1 SGHTA and CDR2 FQGNSA. V trimming: 1 base; J trimming: 3 bases; junction bases outside the gene matches: 5. This CDR3 reads CASSLGGGRFYEQYF. The CDR3 nucleotides are TGTGCCAGCAGCTTAGGTGGCGGGAGGTTCTACGAGCAGTACTTC.

V and J are TRBV28 and TRBJ2-1, with 7 bases fitting TRBD2. Germline CDR1 reads MDHEN; CDR2 reads SYDVKM. With 11 bases clipped from V and 4 bases from J, the junction kept 8 bases outside the gene matches. This CDR3 is built from 13 residues. The CDR3 region has the DNA TGTGCCCTAAGCGGGAACCCTTACAATGAGCAGTTCTTC. Translated, it gives CALSGNPYNEQFF.

This rearrangement joins TRBV4-1 to TRBJ2-7; tentative D call: TRBD1 (6 bases). The length of the CDR3 is 15 residues. V lost 5 bases and J 4 bases, leaving 18 bases between the germline ends. Germline CDR1 and CDR2: MGHRA and YSYEKL. For the CDR3, the DNA is TGCGCCAGCAGCAACCCCGGCACAGGGAAATACGAGCAGTACTTC. Translated, it gives CASSNPGTGKYEQYF.